This record concerns one TCR beta chain sequence. Its antigen remains unknown. Data came from immunoSEQ multiplex PCR; TCRdb stores just in-frame clones and leaves some out. The sample has roughly 63,000 clones; around four fifths are singletons. The sample originates from a study of OX40 agonist ivuxolimab in advanced cancers. Across the whole study: In three patients, partial responses were observed, one with hepatocellular carcinoma and two with cutaneous melanoma.

Study observations and caveats: Some of the nonresponding patients also showed low levels of normalized T-cell clonal expansion. Low clonal expansion, among the lowest seen, marked partial responders at 0.1-3.0 mg/kg.

Cycle 7 day 1, cycle 4 day 1, and baseline were the timepoints at which blood was sampled. Germline CDR1 reads MGHRA; CDR2 reads YSYEKL. There are 18 residues in the CDR3. Losses at the gene ends were 2 bases for V and 3 bases for J; bases not matched to a gene: 10. The chain joins TRBV4-1 to TRBJ1-1; 12 nucleotides agree with TRBD1. This receptor was identified in an adult with an advanced solid tumor such as melanoma, head and neck, liver or kidney cancer. The material sequenced was CD4+ or CD8+ T cells sorted from blood, taken in a trial of the OX40 agonist ivuxolimab. CDR3 protein: CASSQSIFRDRGHTEAFF. As DNA, the CDR3 is TGCGCCAGCAGCCAATCCATATTCCGGGACAGGGGGCACACTGAAGCTTTCTTT.